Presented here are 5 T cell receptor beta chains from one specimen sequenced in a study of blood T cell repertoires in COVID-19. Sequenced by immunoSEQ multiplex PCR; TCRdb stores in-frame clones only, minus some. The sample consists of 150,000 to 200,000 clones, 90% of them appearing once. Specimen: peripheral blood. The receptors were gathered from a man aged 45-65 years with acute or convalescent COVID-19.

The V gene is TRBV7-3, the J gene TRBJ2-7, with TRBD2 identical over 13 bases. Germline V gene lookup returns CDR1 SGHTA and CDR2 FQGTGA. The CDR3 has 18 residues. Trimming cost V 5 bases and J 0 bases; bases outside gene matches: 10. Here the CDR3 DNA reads TGTGCCAGCAGCCCAGGGACTAGCGGGACCTTTAGCTCCTACGAGCAGTACTTC. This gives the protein CASSPGTSGTFSSYEQYF.

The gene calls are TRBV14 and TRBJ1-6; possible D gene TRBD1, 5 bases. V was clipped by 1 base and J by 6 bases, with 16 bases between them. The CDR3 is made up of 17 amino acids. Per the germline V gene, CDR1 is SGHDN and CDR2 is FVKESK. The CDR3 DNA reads TGTGCCAGCAGCCAAGCATACCGACAGATTGGTAATTCACCCCTCCACTTT. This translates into CASSQAYRQIGNSPLHF.

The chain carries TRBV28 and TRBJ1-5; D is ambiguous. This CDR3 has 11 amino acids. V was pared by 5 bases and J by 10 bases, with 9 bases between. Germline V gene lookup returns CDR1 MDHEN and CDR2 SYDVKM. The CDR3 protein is CASSPLGPQHF. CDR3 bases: TGTGCCAGCAGTCCTTTGGGCCCCCAGCATTTT.

This chain's CDR3 is CASSGQTGLSYEQYF. The CDR3 nucleotides are TGCGCCAGCAGCGGACAGACTGGCTTATCCTACGAGCAGTACTTC. The chain links TRBV10-2 to TRBJ2-7, with D perhaps TRBD1 (6 bases). V was trimmed by 6 bases and J by 1 base, leaving 16 bases between them. The CDR3 runs 15 residues. Germline V gene data show CDR1 as WSHSY and CDR2 as SAAADI.

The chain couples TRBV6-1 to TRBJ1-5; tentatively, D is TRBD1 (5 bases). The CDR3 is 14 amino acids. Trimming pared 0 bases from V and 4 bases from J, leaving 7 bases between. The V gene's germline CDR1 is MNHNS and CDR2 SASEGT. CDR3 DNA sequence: TGTGCCAGCAGTGAAGCGCGGGGGAATCAGCCCCAGCATTTT. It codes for CASSEARGNQPQHF.